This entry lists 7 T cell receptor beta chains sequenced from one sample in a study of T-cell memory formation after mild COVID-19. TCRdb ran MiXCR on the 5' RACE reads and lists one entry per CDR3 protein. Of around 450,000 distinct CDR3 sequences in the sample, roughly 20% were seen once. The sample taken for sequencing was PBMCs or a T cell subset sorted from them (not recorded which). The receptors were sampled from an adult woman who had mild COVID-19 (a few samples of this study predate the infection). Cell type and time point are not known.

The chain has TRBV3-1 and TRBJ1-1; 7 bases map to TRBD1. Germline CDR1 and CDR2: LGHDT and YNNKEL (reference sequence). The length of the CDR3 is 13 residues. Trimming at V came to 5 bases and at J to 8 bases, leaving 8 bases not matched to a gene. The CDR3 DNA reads TGTGCCAGCAGCTCCGGGACAGCACCCGAAGCTTTCTTT. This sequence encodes CASSSGTAPEAFF.

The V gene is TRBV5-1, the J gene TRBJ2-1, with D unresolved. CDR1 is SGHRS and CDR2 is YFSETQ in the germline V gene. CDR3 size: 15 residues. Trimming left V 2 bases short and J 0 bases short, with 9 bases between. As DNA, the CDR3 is TGCGCCAGCAGCTTCGTGGCATCCTCCTACAATGAGCAGTTCTTC. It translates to CASSFVASSYNEQFF.

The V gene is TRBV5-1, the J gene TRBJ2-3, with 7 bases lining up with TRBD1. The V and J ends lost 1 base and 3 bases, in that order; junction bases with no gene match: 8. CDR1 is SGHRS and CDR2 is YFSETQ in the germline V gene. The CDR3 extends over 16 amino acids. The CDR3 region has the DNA TGCGCCAGCAGCTTGATTACGGGACAGAGGACAGATACGCAGTATTTT. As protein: CASSLITGQRTDTQYF.

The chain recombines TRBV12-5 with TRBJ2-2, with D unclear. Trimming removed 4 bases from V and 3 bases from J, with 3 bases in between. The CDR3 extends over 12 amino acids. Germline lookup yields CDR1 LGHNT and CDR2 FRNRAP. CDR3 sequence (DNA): TGTGCTAGTGGTTACCACACCGGGGAGCTGTTTTTT. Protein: CASGYHTGELFF.

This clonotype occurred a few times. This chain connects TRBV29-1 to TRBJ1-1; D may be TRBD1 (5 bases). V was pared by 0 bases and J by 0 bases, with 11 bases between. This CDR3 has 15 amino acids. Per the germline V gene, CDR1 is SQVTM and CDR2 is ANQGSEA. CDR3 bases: TGCAGCGTTGAAGATCATCAGGGCCTGAACACTGAAGCTTTCTTT. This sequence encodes CSVEDHQGLNTEAFF.

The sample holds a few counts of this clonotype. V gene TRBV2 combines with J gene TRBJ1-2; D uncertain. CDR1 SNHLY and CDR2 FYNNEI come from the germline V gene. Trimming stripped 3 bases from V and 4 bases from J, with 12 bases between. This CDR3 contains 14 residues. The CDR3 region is CASSEERRTYGYTF. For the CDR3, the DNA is TGTGCCAGCAGTGAGGAGAGACGGACCTATGGCTACACCTTC.

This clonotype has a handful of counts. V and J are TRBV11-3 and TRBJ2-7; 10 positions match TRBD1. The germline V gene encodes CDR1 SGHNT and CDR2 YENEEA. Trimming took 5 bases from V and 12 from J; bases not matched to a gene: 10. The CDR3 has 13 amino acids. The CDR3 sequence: CASSPDRGHQGYF. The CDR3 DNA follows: TGTGCCAGCAGCCCTGACAGGGGGCACCAGGGGTACTTC. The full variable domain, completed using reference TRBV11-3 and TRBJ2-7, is EAGVVQSPRYKIIEKKQPVAFWCNPISGHNTLYWYLQNLGQGPELLIRYENEEAVDDSQLPKDRFSAERLKGVDSTLKIQPAELGDSAVYLCASSPDRGHQGYFGPGTRLTVT.